A single sample gave rise to the 4 T cell receptor beta chains below, sequenced in a study of blood T cell repertoires in COVID-19. The repertoire was sequenced with immunoSEQ multiplex PCR; TCRdb's copy has only in-frame clones and lacks some. The data contain 300,000 to 400,000 clones, 88% of them singletons. The sample comprised peripheral blood. These receptors all stem from a woman between 70 and 85 years old with COVID-19, enrolled during active disease.

The chain has TRBV9 and TRBJ2-7; TRBD2 might be the D (6 bases). Trimming shortened V by 3 bases and J by 4 bases, and 17 bases separated the two germline ends. The CDR3 has 15 amino acids. Germline loops: CDR1 SGDLS, CDR2 YYNGEE. CDR3 nucleotides: TGTGCCAGCAGCGCCCGAGGTAGCGGATCTTACGAGCAGTACTTC. Its protein product is CASSARGSGSYEQYF.

This chain uses TRBV3-1 (or the pseudogene TRBV3-2) with TRBJ2-7; 8 bases are shared with TRBD1. Germline assignment: CDR1 LGHDT and CDR2 YNNKEL (reference sequence). V dropped 0 bases and J dropped 9; count of bases not matched to a gene: 10. The CDR3 sequence is 15 residues long. The CDR3 spells CASSQDPGQGGRQYF. The CDR3 region has the DNA TGTGCCAGCAGCCAAGATCCCGGACAGGGCGGGCGGCAGTACTTC.

The rearrangement links TRBV6-2 or TRBV6-3 to TRBJ1-1; D gene uncertain. Germline-derived CDR1 and CDR2 are MNHEY and SVGEGT. The CDR3 runs 14 residues. V lost 0 bases to trimming and J lost 0 bases, with 5 bases between them. CDR3 loop: CASSYSTVNTEAFF. CDR3 DNA sequence: TGTGCCAGCAGTTACTCAACTGTGAACACTGAAGCTTTCTTT.

The chain uses TRBV5-1 and TRBJ1-1, with D possibly matching TRBD1 (5 bases). The CDR3 totals 15 residues. V gave up 4 bases and J gave up 4 bases, with 17 bases separating them. CDR1 is SGHRS and CDR2 is YFSETQ in the germline V gene. The CDR3, as DNA: TGCGCCAGCAGCGAAGTGGGGGGTTTCGGCACTGAAGCTTTCTTT. Translating gives CASSEVGGFGTEAFF. Looking up the rest from reference TRBV5-1 and TRBJ1-1 gives the full variable domain: KAGVTQTPRYLIKTRGQQVTLSCSPISGHRSVSWYQQTPGQGLQFLFEYFSETQRNKGNFPGRFSGRQFSNSRSEMNVSTLELGDSALYLCASSEVGGFGTEAFFGQGTRLTVV.